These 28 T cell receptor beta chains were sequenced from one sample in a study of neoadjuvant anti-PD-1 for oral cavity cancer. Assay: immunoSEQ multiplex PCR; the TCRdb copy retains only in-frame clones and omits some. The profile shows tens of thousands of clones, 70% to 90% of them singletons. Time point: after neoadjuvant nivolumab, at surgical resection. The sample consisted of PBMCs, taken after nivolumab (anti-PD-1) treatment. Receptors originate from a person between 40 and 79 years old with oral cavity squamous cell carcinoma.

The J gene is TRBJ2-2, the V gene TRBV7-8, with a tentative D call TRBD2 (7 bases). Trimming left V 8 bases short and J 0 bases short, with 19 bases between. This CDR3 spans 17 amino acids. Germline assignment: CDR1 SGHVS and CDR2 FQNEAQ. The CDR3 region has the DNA TGTGCCAGCTACTGGGAGGGGGGACAAACGAACACCGGGGAGCTGTTTTTT. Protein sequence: CASYWEGGQTNTGELFF. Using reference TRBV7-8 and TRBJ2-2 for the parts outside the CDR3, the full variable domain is GAGVSQSPRYKVAKRGQDVALRCDPISGHVSLFWYQQALGQGPEFLTYFQNEAQLDKSGLPSDRFFAERPEGSVSTLKIQRTQQEDSAVYLCASYWEGGQTNTGELFFGEGSRLTVL.

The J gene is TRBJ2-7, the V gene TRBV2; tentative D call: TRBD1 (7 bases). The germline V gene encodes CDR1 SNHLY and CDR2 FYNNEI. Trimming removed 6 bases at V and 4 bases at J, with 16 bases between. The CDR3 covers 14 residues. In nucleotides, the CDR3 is TGTGCCAGCAGGGCGGAGGCAGGGGGGTACGAGCAGTACTTC. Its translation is CASRAEAGGYEQYF.

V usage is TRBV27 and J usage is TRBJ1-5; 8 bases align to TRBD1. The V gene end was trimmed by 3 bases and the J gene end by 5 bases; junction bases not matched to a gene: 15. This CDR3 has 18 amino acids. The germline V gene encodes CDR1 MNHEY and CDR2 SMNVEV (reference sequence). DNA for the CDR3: TGTGCCAGCAGTTTGTTTGGGAGCCAGGGGGCGGGGGATCAGCCCCAGCATTTT. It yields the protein CASSLFGSQGAGDQPQHF.

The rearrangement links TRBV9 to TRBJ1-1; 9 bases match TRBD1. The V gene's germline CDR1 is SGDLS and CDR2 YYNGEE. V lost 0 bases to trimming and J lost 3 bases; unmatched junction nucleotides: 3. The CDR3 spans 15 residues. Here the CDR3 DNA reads TGTGCCAGCAGCGTAGGAAGGACAGGGGACACTGAAGCTTTCTTT. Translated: CASSVGRTGDTEAFF.

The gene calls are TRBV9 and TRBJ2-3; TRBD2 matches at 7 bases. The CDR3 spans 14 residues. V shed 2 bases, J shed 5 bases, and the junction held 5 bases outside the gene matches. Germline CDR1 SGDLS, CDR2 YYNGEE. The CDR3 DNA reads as TGTGCCAGCAGCGTGCGGGAGAGGGTAGATACGCAGTATTTT. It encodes CASSVRERVDTQYF.

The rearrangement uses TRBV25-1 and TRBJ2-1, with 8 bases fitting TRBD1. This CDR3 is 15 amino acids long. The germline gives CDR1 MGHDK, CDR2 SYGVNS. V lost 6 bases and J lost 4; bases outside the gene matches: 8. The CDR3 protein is CASSSRDRTYNEQFF. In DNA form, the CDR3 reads TGTGCCAGCAGCTCCCGGGACAGGACATACAATGAGCAGTTCTTC.

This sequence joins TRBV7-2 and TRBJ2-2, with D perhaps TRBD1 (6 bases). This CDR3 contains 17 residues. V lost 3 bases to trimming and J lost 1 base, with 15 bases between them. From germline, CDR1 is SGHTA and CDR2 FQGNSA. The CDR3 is CASSFIYGTMNTGELFF. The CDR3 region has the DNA TGTGCCAGCAGCTTTATTTACGGGACAATGAACACCGGGGAGCTGTTTTTT.

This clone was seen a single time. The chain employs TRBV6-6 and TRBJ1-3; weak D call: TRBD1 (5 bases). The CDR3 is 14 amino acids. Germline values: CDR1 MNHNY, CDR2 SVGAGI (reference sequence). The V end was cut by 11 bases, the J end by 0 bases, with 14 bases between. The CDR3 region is CAGRGGISGNTIYF. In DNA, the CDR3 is TGTGCCGGACGGGGGGGAATCTCTGGAAACACCATATATTTT.

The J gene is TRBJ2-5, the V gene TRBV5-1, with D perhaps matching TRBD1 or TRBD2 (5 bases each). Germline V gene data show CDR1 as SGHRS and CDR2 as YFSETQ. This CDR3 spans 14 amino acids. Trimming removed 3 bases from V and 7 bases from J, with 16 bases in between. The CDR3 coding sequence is TGCGCCAGCAGCTCCGGTGAGGGGCTGGGGACCCAGTACTTC. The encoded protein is CASSSGEGLGTQYF.

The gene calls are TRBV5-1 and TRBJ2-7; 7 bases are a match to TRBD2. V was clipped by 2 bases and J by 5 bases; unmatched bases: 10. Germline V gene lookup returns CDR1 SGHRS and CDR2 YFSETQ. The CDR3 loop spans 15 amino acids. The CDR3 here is CASSFSGREFNEQYF. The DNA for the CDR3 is TGCGCCAGCAGCTTCTCAGGGCGGGAGTTCAACGAGCAGTACTTC.

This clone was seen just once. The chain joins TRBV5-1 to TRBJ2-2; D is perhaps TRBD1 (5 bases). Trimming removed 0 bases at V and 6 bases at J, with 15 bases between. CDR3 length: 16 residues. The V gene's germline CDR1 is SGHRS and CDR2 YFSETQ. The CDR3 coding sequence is TGCGCCAGCAGCTTGGCGCAGGGCAATCACCCCGGGGAGCTGTTTTTT. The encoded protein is CASSLAQGNHPGELFF.

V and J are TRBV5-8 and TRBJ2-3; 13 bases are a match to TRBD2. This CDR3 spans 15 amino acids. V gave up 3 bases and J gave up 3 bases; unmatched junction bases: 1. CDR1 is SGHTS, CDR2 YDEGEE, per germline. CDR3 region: CASSWTSGSTDTQYF. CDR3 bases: TGTGCCAGCAGCTGGACTAGCGGGAGTACAGATACGCAGTATTTT.

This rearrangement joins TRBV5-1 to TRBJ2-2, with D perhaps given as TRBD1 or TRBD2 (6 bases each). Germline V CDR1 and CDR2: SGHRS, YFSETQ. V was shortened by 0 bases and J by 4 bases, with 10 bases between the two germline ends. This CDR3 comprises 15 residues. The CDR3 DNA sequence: TGCGCCAGCAGCTTGGAGGGGGAGGTCACCGGGGAGCTGTTTTTT. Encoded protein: CASSLEGEVTGELFF.

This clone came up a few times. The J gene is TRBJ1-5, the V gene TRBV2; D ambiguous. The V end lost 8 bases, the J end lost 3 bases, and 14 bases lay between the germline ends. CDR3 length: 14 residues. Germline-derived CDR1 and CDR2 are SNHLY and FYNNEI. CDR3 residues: CASARGGLNQPQHF. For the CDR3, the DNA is TGTGCCAGCGCCCGAGGAGGTCTCAATCAGCCCCAGCATTTT.

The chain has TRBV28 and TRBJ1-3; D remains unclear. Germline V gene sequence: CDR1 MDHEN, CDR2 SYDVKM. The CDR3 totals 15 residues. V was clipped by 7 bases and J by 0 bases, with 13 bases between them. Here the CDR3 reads CASTPAAGSGNTIYF. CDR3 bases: TGTGCCAGCACCCCTGCAGCGGGCTCTGGAAACACCATATATTTT.

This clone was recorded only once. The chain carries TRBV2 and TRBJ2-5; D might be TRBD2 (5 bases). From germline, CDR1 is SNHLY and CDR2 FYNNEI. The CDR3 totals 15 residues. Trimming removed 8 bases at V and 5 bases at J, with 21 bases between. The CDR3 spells CASGPGTSLGETQYF. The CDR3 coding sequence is TGTGCCAGCGGGCCGGGAACCTCTTTAGGGGAGACCCAGTACTTC.

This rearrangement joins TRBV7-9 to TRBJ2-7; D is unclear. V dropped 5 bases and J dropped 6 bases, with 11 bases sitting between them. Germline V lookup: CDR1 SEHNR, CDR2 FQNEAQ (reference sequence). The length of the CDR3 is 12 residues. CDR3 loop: CASSLNHLEQYF. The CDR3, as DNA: TGTGCCAGCAGCCTTAACCACCTCGAGCAGTACTTC.

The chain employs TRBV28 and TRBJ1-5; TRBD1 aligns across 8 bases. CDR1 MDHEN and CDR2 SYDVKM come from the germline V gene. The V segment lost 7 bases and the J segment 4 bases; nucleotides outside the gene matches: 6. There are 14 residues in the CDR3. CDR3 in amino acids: CASNRQGWNQPQHF. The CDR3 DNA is TGTGCCAGCAATCGACAGGGGTGGAATCAGCCCCAGCATTTT.

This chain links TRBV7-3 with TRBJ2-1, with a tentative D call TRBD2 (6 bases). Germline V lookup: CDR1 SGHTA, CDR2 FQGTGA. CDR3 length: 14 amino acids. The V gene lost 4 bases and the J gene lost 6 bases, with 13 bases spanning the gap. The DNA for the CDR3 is TGTGCCAGCAGCTCTCCGGGAGCGGGCAATGAGCAGTTCTTC. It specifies CASSSPGAGNEQFF. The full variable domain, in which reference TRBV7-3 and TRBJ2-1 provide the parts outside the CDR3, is GAGVSQTPSNKVTEKGKYVELRCDPISGHTALYWYRQSLGQGPEFLIYFQGTGAADDSGLPNDRFFAVRPEGSVSTLKIQRTERGDSAVYLCASSSPGAGNEQFFGPGTRLTVL.

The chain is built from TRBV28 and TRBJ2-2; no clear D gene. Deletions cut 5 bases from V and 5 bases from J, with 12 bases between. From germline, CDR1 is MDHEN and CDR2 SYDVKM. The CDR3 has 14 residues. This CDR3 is CASSARLVTGELFF. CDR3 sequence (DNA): TGTGCCAGCAGTGCAAGACTCGTAACCGGGGAGCTGTTTTTT. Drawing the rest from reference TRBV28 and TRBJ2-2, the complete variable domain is DVKVTQSSRYLVKRTGEKVFLECVQDMDHENMFWYRQDPGLGLRLIYFSYDVKMKEKGDIPEGYSVSREKKERFSLILESASTNQTSMYLCASSARLVTGELFFGEGSRLTVL.

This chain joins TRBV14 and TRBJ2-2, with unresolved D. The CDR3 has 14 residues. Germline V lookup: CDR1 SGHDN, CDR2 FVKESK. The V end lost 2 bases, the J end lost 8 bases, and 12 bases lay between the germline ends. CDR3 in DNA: TGTGCCAGCAGCCAACCCCGGTTAGGTGGGGAGCTGTTTTTT. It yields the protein CASSQPRLGGELFF.

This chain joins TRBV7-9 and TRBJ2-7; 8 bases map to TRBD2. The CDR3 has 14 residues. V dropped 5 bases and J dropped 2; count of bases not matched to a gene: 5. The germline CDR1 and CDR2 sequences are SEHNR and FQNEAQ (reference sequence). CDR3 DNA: TGTGCCAGCAGCCCCTCTAGCGGGCCCTACGAGCAGTACTTC. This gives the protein CASSPSSGPYEQYF.

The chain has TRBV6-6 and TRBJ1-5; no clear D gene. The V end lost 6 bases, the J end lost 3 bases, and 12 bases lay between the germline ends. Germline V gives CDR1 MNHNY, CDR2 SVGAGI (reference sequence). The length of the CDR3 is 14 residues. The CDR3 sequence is CASRARNTNQPQHF. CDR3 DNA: TGTGCCAGCAGGGCCCGGAACACCAATCAGCCCCAGCATTTT.

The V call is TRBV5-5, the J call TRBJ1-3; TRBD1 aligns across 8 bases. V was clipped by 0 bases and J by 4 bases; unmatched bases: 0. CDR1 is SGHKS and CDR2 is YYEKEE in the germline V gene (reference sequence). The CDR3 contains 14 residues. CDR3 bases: TGTGCCAGCAGCTTGGGACAGGGGGGAAACACCATATATTTT. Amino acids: CASSLGQGGNTIYF.

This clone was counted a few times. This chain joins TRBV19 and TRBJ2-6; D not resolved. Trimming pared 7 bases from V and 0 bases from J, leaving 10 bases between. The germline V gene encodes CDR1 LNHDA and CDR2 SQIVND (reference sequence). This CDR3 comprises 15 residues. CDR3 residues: CASTVFDSGANVLTF. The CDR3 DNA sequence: TGTGCCAGTACAGTTTTCGACTCTGGGGCCAACGTCCTGACTTTC.

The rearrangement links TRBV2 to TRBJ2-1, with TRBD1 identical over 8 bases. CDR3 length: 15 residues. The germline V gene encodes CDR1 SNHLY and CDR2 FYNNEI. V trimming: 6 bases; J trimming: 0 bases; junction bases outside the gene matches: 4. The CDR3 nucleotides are TGTGCCAGCAGCGGACAGGGTGGCTCCTACAATGAGCAGTTCTTC. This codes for CASSGQGGSYNEQFF.

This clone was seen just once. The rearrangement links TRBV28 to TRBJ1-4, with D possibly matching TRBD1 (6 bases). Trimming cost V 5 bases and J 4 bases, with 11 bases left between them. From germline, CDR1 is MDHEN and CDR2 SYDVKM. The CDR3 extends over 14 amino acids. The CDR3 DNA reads TGTGCCAGCAGTCTACAGGGAGTTAATGAAAAACTGTTTTTT. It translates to CASSLQGVNEKLFF. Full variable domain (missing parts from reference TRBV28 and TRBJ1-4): DVKVTQSSRYLVKRTGEKVFLECVQDMDHENMFWYRQDPGLGLRLIYFSYDVKMKEKGDIPEGYSVSREKKERFSLILESASTNQTSMYLCASSLQGVNEKLFFGSGTQLSVL.

Here the CDR3 reads CASSLDQPQHF. DNA of the CDR3: TGTGCCAGCAGCTTAGATCAGCCCCAGCATTTT. The V and J genes are TRBV7-2 and TRBJ1-5; D not resolved. CDR3 size: 11 residues. Germline lookup yields CDR1 SGHTA and CDR2 FQGNSA. Trimming removed 1 base at V and 5 bases at J, with 0 bases between.